This TCR beta chain was recovered during a study of blood T cell repertoires in COVID-19. Study-level background: Material from acute and convalescent COVID-19 was sourced from the United States, Italy and Spain. The cDNA or gDNA used as material had been derived from T cells, B-cell-depleted T cells, or PBMCs.

Original analysis: The assay estimated nucleated cells by amplifying reference gene primers. The protocol was immunoSEQ multiplex PCR, while the TCRdb copy is restricted to in-frame clones and leaves out a portion. That table supplies the V and J calls and clone size; D and trimming were determined from the DNA. The sample has around 140,000 clones, about 90% seen once. V was shortened by 6 bases and J by 4 bases, with 7 bases between the two germline ends. This CDR3 comprises 11 residues. The germline CDR1 and CDR2 sequences are LNHDA and SQIVND (reference sequence). The source of this sequence is a man over 45 with active COVID-19. The J gene is TRBJ2-7, the V gene TRBV19; D might be TRBD1 (6 bases). Sequencing input: peripheral blood. The CDR3 coding sequence is TGTGCCAGTAGCCAGGGGTACGAGCAGTACTTC. Protein sequence: CASSQGYEQYF.